This TCR beta chain was obtained from a study of cytomegalovirus exposure and HLA in healthy donors. Looking at the study overall: Researchers found that around 80% of over 350 genotyped donors fell within the Caucasian-associated ancestry cluster.

The PCR employed 60 Vbeta primers together with 13 Jbeta primers. Repertoires were generated with immunoSEQ multiplex PCR, while TCRdb's copy carries only in-frame clones and drops some. The sample holds fewer than 150,000 clones, around 79% seen once. For this clone: Antigen specificity is unknown.

Those who donated were healthy bone marrow donors. General study points: CMV serostatus was the sole immune exposure data available. Researchers catalogued under 200 TCR beta chains as cytomegalovirus-associated.

Germline V gene sequence: CDR1 DFQATT, CDR2 SNEGSKA (reference sequence). The length of the CDR3 is 10 residues. V was pared by 7 bases and J by 14 bases, with 15 bases between. Sequencing was performed on PBMCs. This TCR derives from a middle-aged man in good health and CMV-seropositive. This rearrangement joins TRBV20-1 to TRBJ2-1; a possible D gene is TRBD2 (6 bases). For the CDR3, the DNA is TGCAGTGTCTGGGTTGGGAGGAAGTTCTTC. As protein: CSVWVGRKFF.